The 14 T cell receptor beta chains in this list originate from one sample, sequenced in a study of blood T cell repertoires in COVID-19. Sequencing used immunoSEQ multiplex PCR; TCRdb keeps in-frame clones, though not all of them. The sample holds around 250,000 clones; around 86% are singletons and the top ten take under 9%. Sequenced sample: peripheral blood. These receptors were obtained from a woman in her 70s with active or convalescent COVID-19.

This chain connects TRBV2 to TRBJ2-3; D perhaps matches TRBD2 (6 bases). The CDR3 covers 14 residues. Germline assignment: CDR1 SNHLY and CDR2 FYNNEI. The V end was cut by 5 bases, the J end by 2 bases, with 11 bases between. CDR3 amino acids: CASSRGTSTDTQYF. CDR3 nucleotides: TGTGCCAGCAGTCGGGGGACCTCCACAGATACGCAGTATTTT.

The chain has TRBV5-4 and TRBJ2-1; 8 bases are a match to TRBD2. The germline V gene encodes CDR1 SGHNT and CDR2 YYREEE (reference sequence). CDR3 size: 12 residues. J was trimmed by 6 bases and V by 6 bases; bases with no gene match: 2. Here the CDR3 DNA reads TGTGCCAGCATGGCGGGGGGCAATGAGCAGTTCTTC. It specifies CASMAGGNEQFF.

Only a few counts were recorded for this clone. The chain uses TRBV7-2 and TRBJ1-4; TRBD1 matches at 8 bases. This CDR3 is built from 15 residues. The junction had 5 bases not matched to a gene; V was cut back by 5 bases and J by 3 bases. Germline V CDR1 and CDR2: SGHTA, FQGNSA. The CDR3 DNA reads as TGTGCCAGCAGCCGTCAGGGGGCCTCTAATGAAAAACTGTTTTTT. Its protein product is CASSRQGASNEKLFF.

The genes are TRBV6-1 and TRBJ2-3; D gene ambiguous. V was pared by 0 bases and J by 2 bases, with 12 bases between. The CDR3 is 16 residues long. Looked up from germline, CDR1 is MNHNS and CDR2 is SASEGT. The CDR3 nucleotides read TGTGCCAGCAGTGAAGCGAAAACTACTCCCACAGATACGCAGTATTTT. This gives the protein CASSEAKTTPTDTQYF.

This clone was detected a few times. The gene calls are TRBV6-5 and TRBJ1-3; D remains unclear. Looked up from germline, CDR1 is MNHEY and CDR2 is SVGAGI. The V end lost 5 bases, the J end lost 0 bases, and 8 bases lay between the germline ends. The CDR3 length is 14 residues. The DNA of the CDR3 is TGTGCCAGCAGTAACCTGGCCTCTGGAAACACCATATATTTT. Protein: CASSNLASGNTIYF.

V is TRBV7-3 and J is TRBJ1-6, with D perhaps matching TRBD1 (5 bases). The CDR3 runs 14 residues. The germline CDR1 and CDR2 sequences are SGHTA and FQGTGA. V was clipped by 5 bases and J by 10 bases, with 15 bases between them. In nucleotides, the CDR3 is TGTGCCAGCAGCCCGACAGCAGGAGGGTCACCCCTCCACTTT. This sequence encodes CASSPTAGGSPLHF.

The CDR3: CASSYSGAGGYNEQFF. The CDR3, as DNA: TGTGCCAGCAGTTACTCGGGAGCGGGGGGTTACAATGAGCAGTTCTTC. This chain links TRBV6-6 with TRBJ2-1, with 9 bases lining up with TRBD2. This CDR3 contains 16 residues. CDR1 is MNHNY, CDR2 SVGAGI, per germline (reference sequence). Unmatched junction bases numbered 4, after V lost 0 bases and J lost 4 bases.

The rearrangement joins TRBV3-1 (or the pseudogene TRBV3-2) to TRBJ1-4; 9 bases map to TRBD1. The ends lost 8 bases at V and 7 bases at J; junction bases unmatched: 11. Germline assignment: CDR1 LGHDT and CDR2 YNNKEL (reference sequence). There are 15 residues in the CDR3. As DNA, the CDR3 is TGTGCCAGCCTTTCTGGACAGGGGAGGATTGAAAAACTGTTTTTT. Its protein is CASLSGQGRIEKLFF.

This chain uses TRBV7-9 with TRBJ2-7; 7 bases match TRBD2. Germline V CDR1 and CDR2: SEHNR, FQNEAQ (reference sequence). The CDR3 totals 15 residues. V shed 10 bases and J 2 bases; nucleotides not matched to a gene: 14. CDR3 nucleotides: TGTGCCACCATCCCGGGAGCGGGGTCCCCCTACGAGCAGTACTTC. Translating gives CATIPGAGSPYEQYF.

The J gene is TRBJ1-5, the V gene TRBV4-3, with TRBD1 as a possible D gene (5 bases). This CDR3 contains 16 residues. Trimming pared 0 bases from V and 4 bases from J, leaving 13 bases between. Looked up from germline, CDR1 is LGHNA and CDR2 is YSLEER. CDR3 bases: TGCGCCAGCAGCCAAGATAAAGGGGTCGGAAATCAGCCCCAGCATTTT. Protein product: CASSQDKGVGNQPQHF.

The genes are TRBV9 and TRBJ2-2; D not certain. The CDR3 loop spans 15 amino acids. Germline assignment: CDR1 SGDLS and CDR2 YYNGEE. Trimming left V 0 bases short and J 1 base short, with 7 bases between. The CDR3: CASSVGRLNTGELFF. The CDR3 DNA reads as TGTGCCAGCAGCGTAGGCAGGTTGAACACCGGGGAGCTGTTTTTT. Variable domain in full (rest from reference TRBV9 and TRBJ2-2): DSGVTQTPKHLITATGQRVTLRCSPRSGDLSVYWYQQSLDQGLQFLIQYYNGEERAKGNILERFSAQQFPDLHSELNLSSLELGDSALYFCASSVGRLNTGELFFGEGSRLTVL.

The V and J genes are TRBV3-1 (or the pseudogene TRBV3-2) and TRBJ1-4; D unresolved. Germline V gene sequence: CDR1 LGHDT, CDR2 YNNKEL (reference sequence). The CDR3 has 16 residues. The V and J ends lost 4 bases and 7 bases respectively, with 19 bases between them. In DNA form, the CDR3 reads TGTGCCAGCAGCCTGATTATTTCGGACTCCCCTGAAAAACTGTTTTTT. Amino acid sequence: CASSLIISDSPEKLFF.

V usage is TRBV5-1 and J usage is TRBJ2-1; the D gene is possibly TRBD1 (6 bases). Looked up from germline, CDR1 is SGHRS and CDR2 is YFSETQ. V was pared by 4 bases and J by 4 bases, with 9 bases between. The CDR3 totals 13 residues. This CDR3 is CASSPRGYNEQFF. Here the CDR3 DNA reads TGCGCCAGCAGCCCGAGGGGGTACAATGAGCAGTTCTTC.

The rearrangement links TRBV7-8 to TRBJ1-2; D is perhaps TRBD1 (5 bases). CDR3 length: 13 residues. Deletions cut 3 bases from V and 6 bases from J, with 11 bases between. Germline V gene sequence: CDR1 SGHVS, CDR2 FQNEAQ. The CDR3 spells CASSLRGSDGYTF. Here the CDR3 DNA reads TGTGCCAGCAGCTTGCGGGGCAGCGATGGCTACACCTTC. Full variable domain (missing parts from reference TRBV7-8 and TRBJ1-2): GAGVSQSPRYKVAKRGQDVALRCDPISGHVSLFWYQQALGQGPEFLTYFQNEAQLDKSGLPSDRFFAERPEGSVSTLKIQRTQQEDSAVYLCASSLRGSDGYTFGSGTRLTVV.